A selection of T cell receptor beta chains follows, all from one sample in a study of identical twins' blood T cells. From the 5' RACE reads, TCRdb called clonotypes with MiXCR, one entry per CDR3 protein. In the table there are fewer than 450,000 distinct CDR3 sequences, 25% to 35% of which are singletons. Sequences were obtained from PBMCs. These receptors all come from a woman aged 18-50 years in good health. The CDR3 runs from the conserved cysteine through the conserved F or W. Each record gives: D gene, CDR3 length, clone size, J gene, V gene, CDR3 DNA, CDR3 protein. D genes are given only for firm matches. A clone size is listed for some rows: how often the clone was seen (once, few, many), or a class if it is expanded.

D: TRBD1
length: 14
size: .
J: TRBJ1-1
V: TRBV10-3
DNA: TGTGCCATCAAGGGACAGGGGGGACACACTGAAGCTTTCTTT
CDR3: CAIKGQGGHTEAFF

D: .
length: 15
size: .
J: TRBJ1-2
V: TRBV7-2
DNA: TGTGCCAGCAGCTTAGGTGCGGGTCAGAACTATGGCTACACCTTC
CDR3: CASSLGAGQNYGYTF

D: TRBD1
length: 14
size: .
J: TRBJ1-1
V: TRBV15
DNA: TGTGCCATCAGCAGAGTTGGGACAGGCACTGAAGCTTTCTTT
CDR3: CAISRVGTGTEAFF

D: TRBD2
length: 13
size: few
J: TRBJ2-7
V: TRBV20-1
DNA: TGCAGTGCGGCGGGGGGGATTTCCTACGAGCAGTACTTC
CDR3: CSAAGGISYEQYF

D: TRBD1
length: 12
size: .
J: TRBJ2-7
V: TRBV20-1
DNA: TGCAGTGCTACACGGGACAGCGACGAGCAGTACTTC
CDR3: CSATRDSDEQYF

D: .
length: 15
size: .
J: TRBJ2-3
V: TRBV5-1
DNA: TGCGCCAGCAGCATGGACAGCCAGCGCACAGATACGCAGTATTTT
CDR3: CASSMDSQRTDTQYF

D: TRBD2
length: 15
size: few
J: TRBJ2-1
V: TRBV5-8
DNA: TGTGCCAGCAGCTTGATCGAGCGGGGGAACAATGAGCAGTTCTTC
CDR3: CASSLIERGNNEQFF

D: .
length: 12
size: many
J: TRBJ1-2
V: TRBV19
DNA: TGTGCCAGTAGTACCCGGGACTCTGGCTACACCTTC
CDR3: CASSTRDSGYTF

D: .
length: 13
size: .
J: TRBJ1-5
V: TRBV5-1
DNA: TGCGCCAGCAGCTTGGACCGCACAGATACGCAGCATTTT
CDR3: CASSLDRTDTQHF

D: .
length: 15
size: .
J: TRBJ2-1
V: TRBV5-5
DNA: TGTGCCAGCAGCTTCCGGACTCTCGAATTAAATGAGCAGTTCTTC
CDR3: CASSFRTLELNEQFF

D: .
length: 14
size: few
J: TRBJ1-5
V: TRBV5-1
DNA: TGCGCCAGCAGCCCAGGGGAAAGCAATCAGCCCCAGCATTTT
CDR3: CASSPGESNQPQHF

D: .
length: 14
size: .
J: TRBJ2-1
V: TRBV5-1
DNA: TGCGCCAGCAGCTTGGATCCAGGTGACAATGAGCAGTTCTTC
CDR3: CASSLDPGDNEQFF

D: .
length: 14
size: .
J: TRBJ1-2
V: TRBV19
DNA: TGTGCCAGTAGACCGGGGACGTACTCCTATGGCTACACCTTC
CDR3: CASRPGTYSYGYTF

D: .
length: 14
size: .
J: TRBJ1-2
V: TRBV4-1
DNA: TGCGCCAGCAGCAAAAAACAGGGAAGTTATGGCTACACCTTC
CDR3: CASSKKQGSYGYTF

D: .
length: 12
size: few
J: TRBJ2-1
V: TRBV20-1
DNA: TGCAGTGTCATTGAGCGTGGAAATGAGCAGTTCTTC
CDR3: CSVIERGNEQFF

D: .
length: 12
size: few
J: TRBJ1-1
V: TRBV10-3
DNA: TGTGCCATCAAGGCGGGGGATACTGAAGCTTTCTTT
CDR3: CAIKAGDTEAFF

D: .
length: 15
size: few
J: TRBJ1-1
V: TRBV4-1
DNA: TGCGCCAGCAGCATTATCTCGGAGGGTGGAACTGAAGCTTTCTTT
CDR3: CASSIISEGGTEAFF

D: TRBD2
length: 14
size: few
J: TRBJ2-1
V: TRBV20-1
DNA: TGCAGTGCTAGGTACGGGAGGGCCGGAGATGAGCAGTTCTTC
CDR3: CSARYGRAGDEQFF

D: .
length: 13
size: .
J: TRBJ2-2
V: TRBV9
DNA: TGTGCCAGCACCCGAATGAACACCGGGGAGCTGTTTTTT
CDR3: CASTRMNTGELFF

D: .
length: 12
size: .
J: TRBJ2-5
V: TRBV6-2/TRBV6-3
DNA: TGTGCCAGCAGTTACCAGGGGGAGACCCAGTACTTC
CDR3: CASSYQGETQYF

D: TRBD2
length: 19
size: .
J: TRBJ2-2
V: TRBV20-1
DNA: TGCAGTGCTAGAACAATGATAGCGGGGGGTAACTCGAACACCGGGGAGCTGTTTTTT
CDR3: CSARTMIAGGNSNTGELFF

D: .
length: 15
size: .
J: TRBJ1-4
V: TRBV28
DNA: TGTGCCAGCAGTGGCGGGGTCCTGCCTAATGAAAAACTGTTTTTT
CDR3: CASSGGVLPNEKLFF

D: TRBD2
length: 15
size: .
J: TRBJ2-1
V: TRBV6-2/TRBV6-3
DNA: TGTGCCAGCATGGGACTAGCGGGAGGTTTAGGTGAGCAGTTCTTC
CDR3: CASMGLAGGLGEQFF

D: .
length: 14
size: .
J: TRBJ1-1
V: TRBV11-2
DNA: TGTGCCAGCAGAAAGGGACATCTGAACACTGAAGCTTTCTTT
CDR3: CASRKGHLNTEAFF

D: TRBD1
length: 15
size: .
J: TRBJ1-1
V: TRBV19
DNA: TGTGCCAGTAGTATTCGAGGACAGGGGGCGCGTGAAGCTTTCTTT
CDR3: CASSIRGQGAREAFF

D: .
length: 14
size: .
J: TRBJ1-3
V: TRBV29-1
DNA: TGCAGCGTTGGGGTGTCAGGGACTGGAAACACCATATATTTT
CDR3: CSVGVSGTGNTIYF

D: .
length: 10
size: few
J: TRBJ1-1
V: TRBV7-2
DNA: TGTGCCAGCGAGGGCGCTGAAGCTTTCTTT
CDR3: CASEGAEAFF

D: .
length: 14
size: .
J: TRBJ1-5
V: TRBV9
DNA: TGTGCCAGCAGCGAAACATCCGGGTATCAGCCCCAGCATTTT
CDR3: CASSETSGYQPQHF

D: TRBD1
length: 17
size: few
J: TRBJ1-2
V: TRBV3-1
DNA: TGTGCCAGCAGCCAAAGAAACAGGGGAATCCTAAACTATGGCTACACCTTC
CDR3: CASSQRNRGILNYGYTF

D: .
length: 13
size: few
J: TRBJ2-7
V: TRBV15
DNA: TGTGCCACCAGCAGAGATAGACAGTACGAGCAGTACTTC
CDR3: CATSRDRQYEQYF

D: .
length: 12
size: .
J: TRBJ2-5
V: TRBV11-2
DNA: TGTGCCAGCAGCAGAGAGTCGGAGACCCAGTACTTC
CDR3: CASSRESETQYF

D: .
length: 12
size: .
J: TRBJ1-2
V: TRBV20-1
DNA: TGCAGTGCTAGGGTCAGGGCTGATGGCTACACCTTC
CDR3: CSARVRADGYTF

D: TRBD1
length: 14
size: .
J: TRBJ1-2
V: TRBV29-1
DNA: TGCAGCGTTCCGAGGACAGGGGGAGCTGTTGGCTACACCTTC
CDR3: CSVPRTGGAVGYTF

D: .
length: 13
size: .
J: TRBJ2-7
V: TRBV12-3/TRBV12-4
DNA: TGTGCCAGCAGTTCCCAGTACAGGGACGAGCAGTACTTC
CDR3: CASSSQYRDEQYF

D: .
length: 14
size: .
J: TRBJ1-2
V: TRBV12-3/TRBV12-4
DNA: TGTGCCAGCAGTATCCGACAGGAGTCCTATGGCTACACCTTC
CDR3: CASSIRQESYGYTF

D: .
length: 15
size: .
J: TRBJ2-1
V: TRBV27
DNA: TGTGCCAGTTCCCCGATTTATTCCTCCTACAATGAGCAGTTCTTC
CDR3: CASSPIYSSYNEQFF

D: .
length: 15
size: .
J: TRBJ2-2
V: TRBV11-2
DNA: TGTTCCAGCAGCCTCGACACGGGGTCAAGTTGCGAGCTGTTTTTT
CDR3: CSSSLDTGSSCELFF

D: .
length: 12
size: few
J: TRBJ2-3
V: TRBV6-2/TRBV6-3
DNA: TGTGCCAGCAGTCCTTCCCAGGATACGCAGTATTTT
CDR3: CASSPSQDTQYF

D: .
length: 14
size: .
J: TRBJ1-1
V: TRBV7-2
DNA: TGTGCCAGCAGCTTAGCGCTTGGAGGCACTGAAGCTTTCTTT
CDR3: CASSLALGGTEAFF

D: .
length: 17
size: many
J: TRBJ2-2
V: TRBV10-1
DNA: TGCGCCAGCAGTGAGTCAGGACTCGCCACCGACACCGGGGAGCTGTTTTTT
CDR3: CASSESGLATDTGELFF

D: TRBD2
length: 14
size: .
J: TRBJ2-3
V: TRBV14
DNA: TGTGCCAGCAGCAGAGCGGGGAGAGGGGATACGCAGTATTTT
CDR3: CASSRAGRGDTQYF

D: .
length: 15
size: .
J: TRBJ1-1
V: TRBV29-1
DNA: TGCGGCGTTGGGGGTACCCATTTCATGAACACTGAAGCTTTCTTT
CDR3: CGVGGTHFMNTEAFF

D: .
length: 14
size: .
J: TRBJ1-2
V: TRBV11-3
DNA: TGTGCCAGCAGCGACGCCAAGACAGCCAGGGGCTACACCTTC
CDR3: CASSDAKTARGYTF

D: .
length: 13
size: .
J: TRBJ1-2
V: TRBV12-3/TRBV12-4
DNA: TGTGCCAGCAATGAACAGGGAAACTATGGCTACACCTTC
CDR3: CASNEQGNYGYTF

D: .
length: 15
size: .
J: TRBJ1-5
V: TRBV20-1
DNA: TGCAGTGCTATCAAATACCGGGACACAAATCAGCCCCAGCATTTT
CDR3: CSAIKYRDTNQPQHF

D: .
length: 12
size: .
J: TRBJ1-1
V: TRBV28
DNA: TGTGCCAGCAGTTCCCGGACCGACCGAGCTTTCTTT
CDR3: CASSSRTDRAFF

D: .
length: 12
size: few
J: TRBJ1-5
V: TRBV7-2
DNA: TGTGCCAGCAGCAAAATGCATCAGCCCCAGCATTTT
CDR3: CASSKMHQPQHF

D: .
length: 13
size: few
J: TRBJ1-5
V: TRBV20-1
DNA: TGCAGTGCTAGCAGGGAAGAAGATCAGCCCCAGCATTTT
CDR3: CSASREEDQPQHF

D: .
length: 12
size: few
J: TRBJ1-1
V: TRBV29-1
DNA: TGCAGCGGACAAAGCATGAACACTGAAGCTTTCTTT
CDR3: CSGQSMNTEAFF

D: .
length: 13
size: .
J: TRBJ2-1
V: TRBV5-1
DNA: TGCGCTTCCCAAGCCCCAGCAGCGCATGAGCAGTTCTTC
CDR3: CASQAPAAHEQFF

D: .
length: 16
size: .
J: TRBJ2-7
V: TRBV5-1
DNA: TGCGCCAGCAGCCGAAACTATAGGACCGAGACCTACGAGCAGTACTTC
CDR3: CASSRNYRTETYEQYF

D: .
length: 17
size: .
J: TRBJ2-1
V: TRBV6-2/TRBV6-3
DNA: TGTGCCAGCAGTTACGCCCCGACTAGACACTCCTACAAGGAGCAGTTCTTC
CDR3: CASSYAPTRHSYKEQFF

D: .
length: 14
size: .
J: TRBJ1-2
V: TRBV9
DNA: TGTGCCAGCAGCTCTGCGGGGGGAGACTATGGCTACACCTTC
CDR3: CASSSAGGDYGYTF

D: .
length: 16
size: many
J: TRBJ2-5
V: TRBV21-1
DNA: TGTGCCAGCAGCAATATACCCGGGGACCAGAAAGAGACCCAGTACTTC
CDR3: CASSNIPGDQKETQYF

D: .
length: 13
size: few
J: TRBJ2-2
V: TRBV29-1
DNA: TGCAGCGTTGCCGCGGGAAGAACCGGGGAGCTGTTTTTT
CDR3: CSVAAGRTGELFF

D: .
length: 15
size: many
J: TRBJ1-5
V: TRBV21-1
DNA: TGTGCCAGCAGCATAAACAGACAGGTTCGACAGCCCCAGCATTTT
CDR3: CASSINRQVRQPQHF

D: TRBD2
length: 16
size: few
J: TRBJ2-5
V: TRBV7-9
DNA: TGTGCCAGCAGCCTTAGCGGGAGCAGCTATTTGGAGACCCAGTACTTC
CDR3: CASSLSGSSYLETQYF

D: .
length: 14
size: .
J: TRBJ1-1
V: TRBV4-3
DNA: TGCGCCAGCAGCCAAACCTCAGGGTATACTGAAGCTTTCTTT
CDR3: CASSQTSGYTEAFF

D: .
length: 12
size: few
J: TRBJ1-1
V: TRBV3-1
DNA: TGTACCAGCAGCCAAATCGGATTGCAAGCTTTCTTT
CDR3: CTSSQIGLQAFF